This T cell receptor (beta chain) was captured in a study of T cells in Graves' hyperthyroidism and ophthalmopathy. TCR beta CDR3 regions were amplified from RNA transcripts. The TCR CDR3 first-round RT-PCR relied on the HTBI primer set. TCRdb re-analysed the multiplex PCR reads in MiXCR, keeping a single row per CDR3 protein. The repertoire holds roughly 100,000 distinct CDR3 sequences, approximately 40% seen once, with roughly 10% in the top ten. This clonotype has at least ten counts. When ophthalmopathy did not progress within 18 months, Graves' hyperthyroidism was considered stable. The sequence was collected from a woman under 40 with Graves' hyperthyroidism. Source material: peripheral blood or thyroid tissue (not recorded which).

The CDR3 region is CAISVGGIQVGGYTF. As DNA, the CDR3 is TGTGCCATCAGTGTTGGGGGAATTCAGGTCGGGGGCTACACCTTC. The chain employs TRBV10-3 and TRBJ1-2; D is possibly TRBD1 (5 bases). The length of the CDR3 is 15 residues. CDR1 is ENHRY, CDR2 SYGVKD, per germline. Trimming cost V 4 bases and J 8 bases, with 20 bases left between them.